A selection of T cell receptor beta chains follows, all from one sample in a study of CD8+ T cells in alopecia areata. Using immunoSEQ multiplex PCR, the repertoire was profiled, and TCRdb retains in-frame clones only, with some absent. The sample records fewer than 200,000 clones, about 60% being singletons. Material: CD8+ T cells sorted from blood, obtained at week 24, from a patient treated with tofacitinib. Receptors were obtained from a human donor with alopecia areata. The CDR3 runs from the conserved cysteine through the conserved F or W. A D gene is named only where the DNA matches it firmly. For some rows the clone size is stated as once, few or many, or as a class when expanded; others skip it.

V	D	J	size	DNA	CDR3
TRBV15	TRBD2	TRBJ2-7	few	TGTGCCACCAGCAGAGATCTTAGCGGGGGGTACTACGAGCAGTACTTC	CATSRDLSGGYYEQYF
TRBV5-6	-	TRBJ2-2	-	TGTGCCAGCAGCTTAGGGGAATCCGGGGAGCTGTTTTTT	CASSLGESGELFF
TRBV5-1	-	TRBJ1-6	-	TGCGCCAGCAGCCCACGGTTGGCCTATAATTCACCCCTCCACTTT	CASSPRLAYNSPLHF
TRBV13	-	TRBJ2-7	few	TGTGCCAGCAGCTGGGGCAGGGACAAGCAGTACTTC	CASSWGRDKQYF
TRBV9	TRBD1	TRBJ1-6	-	TGTGCCAGCAGCCCAGGGGGAAGTAATTCACCCCTCCACTTT	CASSPGGSNSPLHF
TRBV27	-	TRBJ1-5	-	TGTGCCAGCAGTTCCGGAAATAGCAATCAGCCCCAGCATTTT	CASSSGNSNQPQHF
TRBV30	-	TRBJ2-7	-	TGTGCCTGGACTCCCGGGACTGCCGCATACGAGCAGTACTTC	CAWTPGTAAYEQYF
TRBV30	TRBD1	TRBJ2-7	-	TGTGCCTGGCGACAGGGGACCGAGCAGTACTTC	CAWRQGTEQYF
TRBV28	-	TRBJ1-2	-	TGTGCCAGCGGTCGAAATGGCCTATATGGCTACACCTTC	CASGRNGLYGYTF
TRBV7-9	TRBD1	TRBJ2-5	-	TGTGCCAGCAGCTTAGGCACCGGGACAGGGGACTACTTC	CASSLGTGTGDYF
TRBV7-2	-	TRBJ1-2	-	TGTGCCAGCAGCCATCGAGAGACAGGTTTCGCTTTTGGCTACACCTTC	CASSHRETGFAFGYTF
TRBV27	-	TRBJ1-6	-	TGTGCCAGCAGAAACCGGGGACGGGATAATTCACCCCTCCACTTT	CASRNRGRDNSPLHF
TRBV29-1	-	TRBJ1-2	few	TGCAGCGCCCACGGGAGGGATCCTCCCTATGGCTACACCTTC	CSAHGRDPPYGYTF
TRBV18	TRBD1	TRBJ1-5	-	TGTGCCAGCTCTCCGGGACAGCTACTTAATCAGCCCCAGCATTTT	CASSPGQLLNQPQHF
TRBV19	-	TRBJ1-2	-	TGTGCCAGCGAGGGTGACTATGGCTACACCTTC	CASEGDYGYTF
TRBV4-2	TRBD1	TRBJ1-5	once	TGTGCCAGCAGCCAAGAAGGGACAGGGAGGGAACCCCAGCATTTT	CASSQEGTGREPQHF
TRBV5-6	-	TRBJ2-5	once	TGTGCCAGCAGCTTGAGTTACCAAGAGACCCAGTACTTC	CASSLSYQETQYF
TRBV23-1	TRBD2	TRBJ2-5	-	TGCGCCAGCAGTTGTACTAGCGGGGGCCAAGAGACCCAGTACTTC	CASSCTSGGQETQYF
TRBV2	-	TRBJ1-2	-	TGTGCCAGCAGTGATGGACGGAACTATGGCTACACCTTC	CASSDGRNYGYTF
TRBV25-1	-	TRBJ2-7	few	TGTGCCAGCAGTGAATGGGGGAACGAGCAGTACTTC	CASSEWGNEQYF
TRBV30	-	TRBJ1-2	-	TGTGCCTGGAGTGGGGACGTTAACTATGGCTACACCTTC	CAWSGDVNYGYTF
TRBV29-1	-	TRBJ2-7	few	TGCAGCGTTGAATCTTTCTACGAGCAGTACTTC	CSVESFYEQYF
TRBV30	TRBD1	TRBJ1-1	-	TGTGCCGCGACAGGGGTGAACACTGAAGCTTTCTTT	CAATGVNTEAFF
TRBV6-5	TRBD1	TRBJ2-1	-	TGTGCCAGCAGCCCTCGACAGGGGTGGGAGCATGAGCAGTTCTTC	CASSPRQGWEHEQFF
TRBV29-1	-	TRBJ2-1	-	TGCAGCGTCCAGGGCGGATCCTACAATGAGCAGTTCTTC	CSVQGGSYNEQFF
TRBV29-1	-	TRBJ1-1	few	TGCAGCGTTGGCCGGTTGGGGACTGAAGCTTTCTTT	CSVGRLGTEAFF
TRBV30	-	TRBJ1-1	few	TGTGCCTGGAGTTGGAACACTGAAGCTTTCTTT	CAWSWNTEAFF
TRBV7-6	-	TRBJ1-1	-	TGTGCCAGCAGCTTATTGAGGGGATTGAACACTGAAGCTTTCTTT	CASSLLRGLNTEAFF
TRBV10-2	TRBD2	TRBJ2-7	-	TGCGCCAGCAGTGAGACATGGGAGGGCGAGCAGTACTTC	CASSETWEGEQYF
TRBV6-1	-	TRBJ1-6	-	TGTGCCATTACGACAGGCCACTATAATTCACCCCTCCACTTT	CAITTGHYNSPLHF
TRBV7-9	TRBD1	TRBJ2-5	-	TGTGCCAGCAGCCCTGGGCCGGGGACAGGGAGACTCCAAGAGACCCAGTACTTC	CASSPGPGTGRLQETQYF
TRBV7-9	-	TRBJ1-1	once	TGTGCCAGCAGCCCAGTCCCACAGGGCGAAGCTTTCTTT	CASSPVPQGEAFF
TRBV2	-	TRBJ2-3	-	TGTGCCAGCAGTGAAGGTATCCAGGAACCCGTGGATACGCAGTATTTT	CASSEGIQEPVDTQYF
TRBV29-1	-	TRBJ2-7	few	TGCAGCGTTGAGGGGGGAACGGACGAGCAGTACTTC	CSVEGGTDEQYF
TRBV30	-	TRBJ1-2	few	TGTGCCTGGAGTCCAACCATATATGGCTACACCTTC	CAWSPTIYGYTF
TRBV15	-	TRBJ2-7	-	TGTGCCACCTCTGAGGAAGGGGTCTCCTACGAGCAGTACTTC	CATSEEGVSYEQYF
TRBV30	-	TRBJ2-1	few	TGTGCCTGGAGTGCGTCGCTGCAGTTCTTC	CAWSASLQFF
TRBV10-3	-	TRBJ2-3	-	TGTGCCATCAAACCCAGGGGGGGCCCAGATACGCAGTATTTT	CAIKPRGGPDTQYF
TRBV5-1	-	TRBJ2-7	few	TGCGCCAGCAGCTCCCGGGACTACGAGCAGTACTTC	CASSSRDYEQYF
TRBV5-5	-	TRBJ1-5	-	TGTGCCAGCAGCTTGGTGCAGGTTGGCAATCAGCCCCAGCATTTT	CASSLVQVGNQPQHF
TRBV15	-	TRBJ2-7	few	TGTGCCACCATCGGGACTCACAACTACGAGCAGTACTTC	CATIGTHNYEQYF
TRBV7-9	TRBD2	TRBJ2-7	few	TGTGCCAGCAGCTTGGGAGGGCGGCAATACGAGCAGTACTTC	CASSLGGRQYEQYF
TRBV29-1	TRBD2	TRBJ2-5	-	TGCAGCGTTGAGGGGGGGACGAGGTCCCAGTACTTC	CSVEGGTRSQYF
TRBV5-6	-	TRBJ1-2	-	TGTGCCAGCACCTCCGAGGGACGGATTCACTATGGCTACACCTTC	CASTSEGRIHYGYTF
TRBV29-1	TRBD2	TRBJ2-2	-	TGCAGCGTTGTAGGAGCGGGGGAGCTAGGGGAGCTGTTTTTT	CSVVGAGELGELFF
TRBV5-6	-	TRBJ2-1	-	TGTGCCAGCAGCTCCTACAATGAGCAGTTCTTC	CASSSYNEQFF
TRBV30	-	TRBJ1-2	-	TGTGCCTGGACCATATATGATTTCAACTATGGCTACACCTTC	CAWTIYDFNYGYTF
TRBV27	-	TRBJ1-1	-	TGTGCCAGCAGTAGGACGCCGAACACTGAAGCTTTCTTT	CASSRTPNTEAFF
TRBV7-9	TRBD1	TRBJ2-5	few	TGTGCCAGCAGCACCGGGACAGGGTCCTCCCGAGAGACCCAGTACTTC	CASSTGTGSSRETQYF
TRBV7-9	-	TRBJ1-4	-	TGTGCCAGCACCATGGGTGGTGAAAAACTGTTTTTT	CASTMGGEKLFF
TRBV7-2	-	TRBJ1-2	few	TGTGCCAGCAGACCCGGTCTTGGCTACACCTTC	CASRPGLGYTF
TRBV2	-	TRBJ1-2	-	TGTGCCAGCAGTGAAGGGCCCTCGTTCGAATATGGCTACACCTTC	CASSEGPSFEYGYTF
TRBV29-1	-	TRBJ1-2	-	TGCAGCGTTTTGGTCCCCGGGGGCTATGGCTACACCTTC	CSVLVPGGYGYTF